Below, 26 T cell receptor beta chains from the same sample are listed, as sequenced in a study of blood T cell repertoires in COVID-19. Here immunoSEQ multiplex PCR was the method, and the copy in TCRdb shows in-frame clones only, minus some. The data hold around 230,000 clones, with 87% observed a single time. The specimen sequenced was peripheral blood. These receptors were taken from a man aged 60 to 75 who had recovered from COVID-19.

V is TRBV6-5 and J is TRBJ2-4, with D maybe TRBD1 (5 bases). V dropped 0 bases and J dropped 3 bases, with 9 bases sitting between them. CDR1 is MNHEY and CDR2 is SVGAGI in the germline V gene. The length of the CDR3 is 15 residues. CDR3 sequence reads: CASSYSPGRKNIQYF. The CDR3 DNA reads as TGTGCCAGCAGTTACTCTCCAGGGCGCAAAAACATTCAGTACTTC.

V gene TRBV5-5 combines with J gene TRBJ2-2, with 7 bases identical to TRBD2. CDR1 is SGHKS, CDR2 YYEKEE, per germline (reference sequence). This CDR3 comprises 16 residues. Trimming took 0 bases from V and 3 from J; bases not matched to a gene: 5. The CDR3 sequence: CASSLEGSGYTGELFF. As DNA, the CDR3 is TGTGCCAGCAGCTTGGAGGGTAGCGGGTACACCGGGGAGCTGTTTTTT. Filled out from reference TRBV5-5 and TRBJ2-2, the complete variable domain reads DAGVTQSPTHLIKTRGQQVTLRCSPISGHKSVSWYQQVLGQGPQFIFQYYEKEERGRGNFPDRFSARQFPNYSSELNVNALLLGDSALYLCASSLEGSGYTGELFFGEGSRLTVL.

In nucleotides, the CDR3 is TGTGCCAGCAGCGAATTTGGGGCAGGGGTCGACTACAATGAGCAGTTCTTC. Its translation: CASSEFGAGVDYNEQFF. The chain employs TRBV27 and TRBJ2-1; possibly TRBD1 for D (6 bases). The CDR3 runs 17 residues. Germline assignment: CDR1 MNHEY and CDR2 SMNVEV (reference sequence). Deletions cut 6 bases from V and 3 bases from J, with 21 bases between.

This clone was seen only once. The CDR3, as DNA: TGTGCCTGGAGTGTCTCTGATGAGCAGTTCTTC. Protein: CAWSVSDEQFF. The J gene is TRBJ2-1, the V gene TRBV30; D is unresolved. This CDR3 spans 11 amino acids. Deletions cut 0 bases from V and 8 bases from J, with 5 bases between. CDR1 is GTSNPN and CDR2 is SVGIG in the germline V gene (reference sequence).

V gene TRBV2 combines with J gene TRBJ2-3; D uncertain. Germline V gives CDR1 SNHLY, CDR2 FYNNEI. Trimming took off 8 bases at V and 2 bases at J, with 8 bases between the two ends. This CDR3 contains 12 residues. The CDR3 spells CASRLNTDTQYF. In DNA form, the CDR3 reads TGTGCCAGCCGACTGAACACAGATACGCAGTATTTT.

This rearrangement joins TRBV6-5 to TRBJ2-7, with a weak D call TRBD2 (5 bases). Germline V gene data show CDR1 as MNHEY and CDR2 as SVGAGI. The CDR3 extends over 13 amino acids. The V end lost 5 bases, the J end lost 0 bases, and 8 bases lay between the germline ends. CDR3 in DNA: TGTGCCAGCAGTACAACTAGCTCCTACGAGCAGTACGTC. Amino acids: CASSTTSSYEQYV.

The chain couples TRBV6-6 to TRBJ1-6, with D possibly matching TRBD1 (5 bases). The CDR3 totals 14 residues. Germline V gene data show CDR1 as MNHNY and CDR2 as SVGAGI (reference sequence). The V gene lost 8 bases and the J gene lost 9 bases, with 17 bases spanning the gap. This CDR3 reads CASLVSAGGSPLHF. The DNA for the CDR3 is TGTGCCAGCCTGGTGTCCGCCGGGGGTTCACCCCTCCACTTT.

Here the CDR3 DNA reads TGTGCCAGTCAGGACAGGTTAGGTGAAAAACTGTTTTTT. Residues: CASQDRLGEKLFF. V usage is TRBV19 and J usage is TRBJ1-4; 7 bases are shared with TRBD1. This CDR3 has 13 residues. Trimming at V came to 8 bases and at J to 7 bases, leaving 7 bases not matched to a gene. Germline CDR1 and CDR2: LNHDA and SQIVND (reference sequence).

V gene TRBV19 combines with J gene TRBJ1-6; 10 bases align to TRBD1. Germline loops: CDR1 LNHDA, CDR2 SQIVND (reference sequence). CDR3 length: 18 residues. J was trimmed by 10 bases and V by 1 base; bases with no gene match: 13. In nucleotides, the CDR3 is TGTGCCAGTAGTATAGGAGGTCCCGGGACAGGGGACCGATCACCCCTCCACTTT. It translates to CASSIGGPGTGDRSPLHF.

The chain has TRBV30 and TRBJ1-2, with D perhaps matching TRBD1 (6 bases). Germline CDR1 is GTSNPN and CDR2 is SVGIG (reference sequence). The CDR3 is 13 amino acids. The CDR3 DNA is TGTCTTAGTTTGGGGGCCGATGACTATGGCTACACCTTC. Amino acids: CLSLGADDYGYTF.

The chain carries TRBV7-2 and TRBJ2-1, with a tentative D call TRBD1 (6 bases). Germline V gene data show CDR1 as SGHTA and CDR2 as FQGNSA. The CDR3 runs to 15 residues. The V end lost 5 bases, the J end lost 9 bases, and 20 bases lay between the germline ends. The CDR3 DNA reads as TGTGCCAGCAGCGGGACCGGGACAAGGTATAGTGAGCAGTTCTTC. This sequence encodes CASSGTGTRYSEQFF.

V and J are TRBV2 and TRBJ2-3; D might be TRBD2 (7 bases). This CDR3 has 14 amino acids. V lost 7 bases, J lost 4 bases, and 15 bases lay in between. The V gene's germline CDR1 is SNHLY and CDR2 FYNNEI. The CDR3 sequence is CASMGGQGADTQYF. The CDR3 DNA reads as TGTGCCAGCATGGGGGGGCAGGGAGCAGATACGCAGTATTTT.

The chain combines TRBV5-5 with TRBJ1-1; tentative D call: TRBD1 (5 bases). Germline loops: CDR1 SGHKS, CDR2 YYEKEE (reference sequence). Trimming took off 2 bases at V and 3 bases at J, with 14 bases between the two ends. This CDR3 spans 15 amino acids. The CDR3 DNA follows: TGTGCCAGCAGCTTAGGGGCAGATTCATACACTGAAGCTTTCTTT. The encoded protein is CASSLGADSYTEAFF.

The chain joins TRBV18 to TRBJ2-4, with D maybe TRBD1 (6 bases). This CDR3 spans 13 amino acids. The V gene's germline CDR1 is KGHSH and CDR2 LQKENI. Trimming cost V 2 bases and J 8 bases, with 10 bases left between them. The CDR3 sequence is CASSPAGVDIQYF. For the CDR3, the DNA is TGTGCCAGCTCACCAGCAGGGGTGGACATTCAGTACTTC.

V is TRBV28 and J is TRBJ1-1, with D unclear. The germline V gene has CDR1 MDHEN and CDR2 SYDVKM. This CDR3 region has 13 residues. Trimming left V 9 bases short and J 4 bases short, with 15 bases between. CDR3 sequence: CARLRGRGTEAFF. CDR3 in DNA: TGTGCCAGGTTGCGGGGTAGAGGCACTGAAGCTTTCTTT.

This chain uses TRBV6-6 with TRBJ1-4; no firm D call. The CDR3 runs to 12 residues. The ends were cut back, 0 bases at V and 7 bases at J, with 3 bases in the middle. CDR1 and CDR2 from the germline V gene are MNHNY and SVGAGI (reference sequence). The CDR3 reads CASSYSGEKLFF. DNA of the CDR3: TGTGCCAGCAGTTACTCCGGTGAAAAACTGTTTTTT.

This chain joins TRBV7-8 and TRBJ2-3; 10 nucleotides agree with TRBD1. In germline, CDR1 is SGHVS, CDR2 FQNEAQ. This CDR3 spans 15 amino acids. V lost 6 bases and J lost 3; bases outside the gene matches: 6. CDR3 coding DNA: TGTGCCAGCAGTCGGACAGGGGGGGAAACAGATACGCAGTATTTT. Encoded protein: CASSRTGGETDTQYF.

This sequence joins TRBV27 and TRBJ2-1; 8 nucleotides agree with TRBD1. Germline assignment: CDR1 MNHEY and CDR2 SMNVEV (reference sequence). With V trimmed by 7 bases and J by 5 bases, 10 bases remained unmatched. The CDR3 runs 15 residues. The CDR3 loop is CASTLLDRANNEQFF. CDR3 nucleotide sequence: TGTGCCAGCACCTTATTGGACAGGGCTAACAATGAGCAGTTCTTC.

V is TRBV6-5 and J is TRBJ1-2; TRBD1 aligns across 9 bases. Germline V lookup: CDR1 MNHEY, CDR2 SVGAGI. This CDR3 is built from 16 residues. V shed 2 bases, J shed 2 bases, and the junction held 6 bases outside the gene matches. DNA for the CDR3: TGTGCCAGCAGTTACACTACCGGGACAGGGAACTATGGCTACACCTTC. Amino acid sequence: CASSYTTGTGNYGYTF.

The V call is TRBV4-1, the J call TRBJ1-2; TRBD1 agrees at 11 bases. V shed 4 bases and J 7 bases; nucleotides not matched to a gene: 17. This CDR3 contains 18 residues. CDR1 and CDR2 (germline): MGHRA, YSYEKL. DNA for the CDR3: TGCGCCAGCAGCCGGACAATTCGGGGACAGGGGGAGGCCGGTGGCTACACCTTC. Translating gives CASSRTIRGQGEAGGYTF.

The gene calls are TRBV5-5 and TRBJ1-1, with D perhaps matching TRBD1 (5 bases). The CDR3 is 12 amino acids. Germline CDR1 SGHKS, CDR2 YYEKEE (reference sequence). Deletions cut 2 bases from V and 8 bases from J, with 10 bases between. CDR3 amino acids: CASSFRQSEAFF. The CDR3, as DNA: TGTGCCAGCAGCTTTCGACAGAGCGAAGCTTTCTTT.

In DNA form, the CDR3 reads TGTGCCAGCAGCCAGGGGACAGGGGGCGAGACAGATACGCAGTATTTT. Its translation is CASSQGTGGETDTQYF. V gene TRBV4-2 combines with J gene TRBJ2-3; 12 bases are shared with TRBD1. V was clipped by 3 bases and J by 3 bases; unmatched bases: 4. The CDR3 is 16 amino acids. Germline V gene sequence: CDR1 LGHNA, CDR2 YNFKEQ.

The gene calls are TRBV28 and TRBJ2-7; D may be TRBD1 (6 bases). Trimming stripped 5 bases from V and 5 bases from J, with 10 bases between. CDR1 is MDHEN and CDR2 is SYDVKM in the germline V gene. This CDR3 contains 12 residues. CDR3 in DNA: TGTGCCAGCAGTGTAAACAGGGACGAGCAGTACTTC. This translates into CASSVNRDEQYF.

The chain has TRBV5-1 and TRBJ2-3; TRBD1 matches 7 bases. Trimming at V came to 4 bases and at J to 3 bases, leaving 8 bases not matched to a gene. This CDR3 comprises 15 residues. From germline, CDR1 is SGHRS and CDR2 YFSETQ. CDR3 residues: CASSRPGQTTDTQYF. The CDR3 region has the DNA TGCGCCAGCAGCCGACCGGGACAGACTACAGATACGCAGTATTTT. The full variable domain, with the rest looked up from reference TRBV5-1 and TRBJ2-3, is KAGVTQTPRYLIKTRGQQVTLSCSPISGHRSVSWYQQTPGQGLQFLFEYFSETQRNKGNFPGRFSGRQFSNSRSEMNVSTLELGDSALYLCASSRPGQTTDTQYFGPGTRLTVL.

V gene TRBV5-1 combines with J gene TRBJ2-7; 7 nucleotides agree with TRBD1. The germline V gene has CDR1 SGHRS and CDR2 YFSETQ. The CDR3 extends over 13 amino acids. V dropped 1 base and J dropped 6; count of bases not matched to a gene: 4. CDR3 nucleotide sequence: TGCGCCAGCAGCTTGATTAGGACAGGCGAGCAGTACTTC. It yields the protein CASSLIRTGEQYF.

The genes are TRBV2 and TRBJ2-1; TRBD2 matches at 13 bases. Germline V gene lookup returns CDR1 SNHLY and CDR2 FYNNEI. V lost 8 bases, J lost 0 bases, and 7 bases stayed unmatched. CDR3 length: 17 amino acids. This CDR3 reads CASRLAGGPSSYNEQFF. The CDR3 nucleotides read TGTGCCAGCCGACTAGCGGGGGGTCCAAGCTCCTACAATGAGCAGTTCTTC.